These 10 T cell receptor beta chains originate from one sample sequenced in a study of CD8 T cells in ankylosing spondylitis. Study-wide results and caveats: Made up of about eight highly homologous variants, a TCR beta motif appeared characteristic of ankylosing spondylitis blood.

Via MiXCR, TCRdb re-called the 5' RACE reads, giving one row per CDR3 protein. The table includes 750,000 to 850,000 distinct CDR3 sequences, about 11% detected once. These TCRs' antigens remain unknown. The source material was blood, either unsorted or a sorted T cell fraction (not recorded which). Source of these receptors: a male donor with ankylosing spondylitis.

This chain joins TRBV20-1 and TRBJ1-1; perhaps TRBD1 as D (5 bases). The CDR3 loop spans 16 amino acids. V lost 0 bases and J lost 3, with 17 bases in between. Germline CDR1 reads DFQATT; CDR2 reads SNEGSKA (reference sequence). CDR3 in amino acids: CSARDPQGGRDTEAFF. DNA for the CDR3: TGCAGTGCTAGAGATCCCCAGGGCGGGAGGGACACTGAAGCTTTCTTT.

In this sample, this clonotype turned up many times. In DNA form, the CDR3 reads TGCAGCGTCTCCCGGGTTCTGAGGGGAGAGACCCAGTACTTC. Its protein is CSVSRVLRGETQYF. This chain connects TRBV29-1 to TRBJ2-5; TRBD1 or TRBD2 may be the D gene (5 bases each). Trimming stripped 6 bases from V and 4 bases from J, with 18 bases between. CDR3 length: 14 residues. Germline V gene data show CDR1 as SQVTM and CDR2 as ANQGSEA.

The table lists this clonotype with many counts. The rearrangement joins TRBV7-2 to TRBJ1-1; D is possibly TRBD1 (6 bases). CDR3 size: 13 residues. V gave up 4 bases and J gave up 5 bases, with 11 bases separating them. Germline V gene data show CDR1 as SGHTA and CDR2 as FQGNSA. The CDR3 protein is CASSSTGRTEAFF. In nucleotides, the CDR3 is TGTGCCAGCAGCTCGACAGGTCGGACTGAAGCTTTCTTT.

This clonotype was observed a few times. The chain combines TRBV20-1 with TRBJ2-1; TRBD2 agrees at 8 bases. CDR3 length: 15 residues. V shed 0 bases, J shed 8 bases, and the junction held 9 bases outside the gene matches. Per germline, CDR1 DFQATT and CDR2 SNEGSKA (reference sequence). CDR3 in amino acids: CSARDPAGAGDEQFF. The CDR3 DNA is TGCAGTGCTAGAGATCCAGCGGGAGCGGGCGATGAGCAGTTCTTC.

This clonotype was observed a few times. V and J are TRBV5-1 and TRBJ2-1; the match to TRBD2 covers 8 bases. Losses at the gene ends were 2 bases for V and 5 bases for J; bases not matched to a gene: 6. The germline gives CDR1 SGHRS, CDR2 YFSETQ. The CDR3 contains 15 residues. The CDR3 DNA sequence: TGCGCCAGCAGCTTAGGAGCGGGGGTTAACAATGAGCAGTTCTTC. This translates into CASSLGAGVNNEQFF.

This clonotype was found a few times. V usage is TRBV5-1 and J usage is TRBJ2-6, with 10 bases matching TRBD2. Germline CDR1 is SGHRS and CDR2 is YFSETQ. The trim removed 2 bases at V and 2 bases at J, leaving 7 bases unmatched. The CDR3 sequence is 18 residues long. As DNA, the CDR3 is TGCGCCAGCAGCTTCCTAGCGGGAGTGCGGCCTGGGGCCAACGTCCTGACTTTC. It codes for CASSFLAGVRPGANVLTF. The whole variable domain, filled in from reference TRBV5-1 and TRBJ2-6, reads KAGVTQTPRYLIKTRGQQVTLSCSPISGHRSVSWYQQTPGQGLQFLFEYFSETQRNKGNFPGRFSGRQFSNSRSEMNVSTLELGDSALYLCASSFLAGVRPGANVLTFGAGSRLTVL.

This clonotype has just a few counts. The chain recombines TRBV20-1 with TRBJ2-5; D not certain. The CDR3 loop spans 13 amino acids. V gave up 6 bases and J gave up 2 bases, with 13 bases separating them. In germline, CDR1 is DFQATT, CDR2 SNEGSKA (reference sequence). CDR3 sequence reads: CSAARAAQETQYF. CDR3 bases: TGCAGTGCGGCTAGGGCGGCTCAAGAGACCCAGTACTTC.

V usage is TRBV20-1 and J usage is TRBJ2-7, with a weak D call TRBD2 (6 bases). V was cut by 0 bases and J by 4 bases, with 22 bases left in between. CDR1 is DFQATT, CDR2 SNEGSKA, per germline (reference sequence). The CDR3 is made up of 17 amino acids. The CDR3 loop is CSARDVVSRENTYEQYF. The CDR3 DNA reads as TGCAGTGCTAGAGACGTTGTCAGCCGGGAGAATACTTACGAGCAGTACTTC.

V and J are TRBV20-1 and TRBJ1-5, with D maybe TRBD1 (5 bases). V was pared by 6 bases and J by 7 bases, with 16 bases between. Germline V gene data show CDR1 as DFQATT and CDR2 as SNEGSKA (reference sequence). The CDR3 is 13 amino acids. This CDR3 is CSAAGGWTQPQHF. CDR3 sequence (DNA): TGCAGTGCCGCCGGGGGGTGGACGCAGCCCCAGCATTTT.

The chain joins TRBV28 to TRBJ2-1; 9 nucleotides line up with TRBD2. The CDR3 covers 16 residues. Trimming took 8 bases from V and 8 from J; bases not matched to a gene: 16. Germline loops: CDR1 MDHEN, CDR2 SYDVKM. CDR3 amino acids: CASAPFGGRGGDEQFF. The CDR3 nucleotides read TGTGCCAGCGCTCCATTCGGCGGGCGGGGGGGCGATGAGCAGTTCTTC.